One T cell receptor (beta chain) is described in this entry. The antigen is undetermined. The junction differs from germline at one of its ends, possibly a read error. Other DNA sequences in this sample translate to the same CDR3. These data originate in a study of T cells in narcolepsy. Study as a whole: Donors had narcolepsy type 1 or type 2, or were healthy controls. Overall study findings and caveats: Reportedly, autoreactive clonotypes were serially detected in patients' blood but not controls'. Some memory CD4+ repertoires had no autoreactive clone sequences. HCRT-specific and TRIB2-specific autoreactive clonotypes appeared among same-patient CSF and blood CD4+ clonotypes.

CDR1 and CDR2 (germline): LNHDA, SQIVND (reference sequence). The length of the CDR3 is 14 residues. Using immunoSEQ multiplex PCR, the repertoire was profiled, and TCRdb retains in-frame clones only, with some absent. The sample consists of fewer than 35,000 clones, roughly 80% of them appearing once. This receptor was taken from a human donor with narcolepsy. The chain links TRBV19 to TRBJ2-7; a weak D match, TRBD2 (6 bases). Sequencing was carried out using CD45RA- memory CD4+ T cells from PBMCs. In nucleotides, the CDR3 is TGTGCCAGTAGTATACGGGGAGGCAACTACGAGCAGTATTTC. Amino acids: CASSIRGGNYEQYF. The full variable domain, its missing parts supplied by reference TRBV19 and TRBJ2-7, is DGGITQSPKYLFRKEGQNVTLSCEQNLNHDAMYWYRQDPGQGLRLIYYSQIVNDFQKGDIAEGYSVSREKKESFPLTVTSAQKNPTAFYLCASSIRGGNYEQYFGPGTRLTVT.